Listed below are T cell receptor beta chains from one sample, sequenced in a study of OX40 agonist ivuxolimab in advanced cancers. The protocol was immunoSEQ multiplex PCR, while the TCRdb copy is restricted to in-frame clones and leaves out a portion. The table includes about 99,000 clones, roughly 95% detected once. Sequenced here: CD4+ or CD8+ T cells sorted from blood, sampled in a trial of the OX40 agonist ivuxolimab. These receptors were obtained from an adult with an advanced solid tumor such as melanoma, head and neck, liver or kidney cancer. The CDR3 runs from the conserved cysteine through the conserved F or W. D genes are given only for firm matches. Clone size is given for some rows only: seen once, a few or many times, or a class if the clone is expanded.

TRBD2 NA TRBJ2-1 TRBV9 CASSPLLAGGPSEQFF TGTGCCAGCAGCCCGCTACTAGCGGGGGGGCCCTCTGAGCAGTTCTTC
TRBD2 NA TRBJ2-2 TRBV7-6 CASSYTSGGELFF TGTGCCAGCAGCTACACTAGCGGGGGGGAGCTGTTTTTT
NA once TRBJ2-7 TRBV6-1 CASRPRGGAYYEQYF TGTGCCAGCCGTCCCAGGGGAGGGGCTTACTACGAGCAGTACTTC
NA NA TRBJ1-5 TRBV5-8 CASRTRGNQPQHF TGTGCCAGCAGGACCCGGGGCAATCAGCCCCAGCATTTT
TRBD2 NA TRBJ2-7 TRBV6-5 CASSYSTSGSSYEQYF TGTGCCAGCAGTTACTCGACTAGCGGAAGCTCCTACGAGCAGTACTTC
NA NA TRBJ2-5 TRBV6-1 CASSNSGGLQETQYF TGTGCCAGCAGTAATAGCGGCGGCCTTCAAGAGACCCAGTACTTC
TRBD1 NA TRBJ2-3 TRBV6-1 CASSEFGTGVGDTQYF TGTGCCAGCAGTGAATTTGGGACAGGGGTCGGGGATACGCAGTATTTT
NA NA TRBJ2-2 TRBV9 CASSVGGTGELFF TGTGCCAGCAGCGTCGGGGGAACCGGGGAGCTGTTTTTT
TRBD2 NA TRBJ2-7 TRBV4-2 CASSQEPKLAGEVYEQYF TGTGCCAGCAGCCAAGAGCCGAAACTAGCGGGAGAAGTCTACGAGCAGTACTTC
NA once TRBJ2-1 TRBV7-7 CASSLGAPSEGSYNEQFF TGTGCCAGCAGCTTAGGGGCCCCTAGCGAGGGCTCCTACAATGAGCAGTTCTTC
NA NA TRBJ1-2 TRBV5-4 CASSSGPSSYGYTF TGTGCCAGCAGCTCCGGTCCATCCTCCTATGGCTACACCTTC
NA NA TRBJ2-3 TRBV27 CASKGLSADTQYF TGTGCCAGCAAGGGACTGAGCGCAGATACGCAGTATTTT
NA NA TRBJ1-2 TRBV6-4 CASRIPIVGNYGYTF TGTGCCAGCAGAATACCGATTGTCGGTAACTATGGCTACACCTTC
TRBD2 once TRBJ2-1 TRBV7-3 CASSLAGGLEDEQFF TGTGCCAGCAGCCTTGCGGGGGGCCTCGAGGATGAGCAGTTCTTC
NA NA TRBJ2-7 TRBV7-3 CASSPGYSYEQYF TGTGCCAGCAGCCCCGGGTACTCCTACGAGCAGTACTTC
NA NA TRBJ1-2 TRBV19 CASSTFSLTNYGYTF TGTGCCAGTAGTACCTTCTCTTTAACTAACTATGGCTACACCTTC
NA NA TRBJ2-5 TRBV5-5 CASSLVDGETQYF TGTGCCAGCAGCTTGGTGGACGGGGAGACCCAGTACTTC
TRBD2 NA TRBJ2-1 TRBV19 CASSIVAGGPNEQFF TGTGCCAGTAGTATAGTAGCGGGAGGGCCAAATGAGCAGTTCTTC
NA NA TRBJ2-1 TRBV14 CASSQDSTRPASYNEQFF TGTGCCAGCAGCCAAGACTCCACTAGACCGGCGTCCTACAATGAGCAGTTCTTC
NA NA TRBJ1-6 TRBV7-2 CASAETRTRYNSPLHF TGTGCCAGCGCCGAGACAAGGACAAGATATAATTCACCCCTCCACTTT
NA NA TRBJ1-1 TRBV11-1 CASSLRDRMNTEAFF TGTGCCAGCAGCTTACGTGACCGAATGAACACTGAAGCTTTCTTT
NA NA TRBJ2-7 TRBV28 CASSLGVARISYEQYF TGTGCCAGCAGTTTAGGCGTGGCCCGGATATCCTACGAGCAGTACTTC
NA NA TRBJ2-7 TRBV19 CASSGVSPSYEQYF TGTGCCAGTAGCGGCGTCAGCCCCTCCTACGAGCAGTACTTC
NA NA TRBJ2-1 TRBV29-1 CSVVGRDDYNEQFF TGCAGCGTTGTCGGCAGGGATGACTACAATGAGCAGTTCTTC
TRBD2 NA TRBJ2-7 TRBV11-2 CASSSSSGNSYEQYF TGTGCCAGCAGCTCCTCTAGCGGGAACTCCTACGAGCAGTACTTC
TRBD1 once TRBJ2-7 TRBV18 CASSSSRDSNYEQYF TGTGCCAGCTCATCCTCCCGGGACAGCAACTACGAGCAGTACTTC
NA NA TRBJ2-7 TRBV27 CASSPLTGEQYF TGTGCCAGCAGTCCCCTCACGGGGGAGCAGTACTTC
NA NA TRBJ1-5 TRBV7-9 CASSLASQDQPQHF TGTGCCAGCAGCTTAGCCTCTCAGGATCAGCCCCAGCATTTT
NA once TRBJ1-2 TRBV7-9 CASRHRENYGYTF TGTGCCAGCAGACACAGGGAGAACTATGGCTACACCTTC
NA NA TRBJ2-2 TRBV5-4 CASSLVGNTGELFF TGTGCCAGCAGCTTGGTCGGTAACACCGGGGAGCTGTTTTTT
TRBD2 many TRBJ2-7 TRBV9 CASSPGLAASYEQYF TGTGCCAGCAGCCCGGGACTAGCGGCCTCCTACGAGCAGTACTTC
TRBD1 NA TRBJ2-5 TRBV19 CASSIDHGTAEGEQYF TGTGCCAGTAGTATAGATCACGGGACAGCCGAGGGGGAGCAGTACTTC
TRBD1 NA TRBJ2-1 TRBV7-8 CASSLVRDSIYNEQFF TGTGCCAGCAGCTTAGTCCGGGACAGCATCTACAATGAGCAGTTCTTC
TRBD2 once TRBJ2-7 TRBV5-5 CASSLTSGSIGQYF TGTGCCAGCAGCTTGACTAGCGGGAGTATTGGGCAGTACTTC